These 19 T cell receptor beta chains originate from one sample sequenced in a study of cytomegalovirus exposure and HLA in healthy donors. The PCR used 60 Vbeta and 13 Jbeta primers. The data were produced by immunoSEQ multiplex PCR, yet TCRdb's version contains in-frame clones alone and is incomplete. The table has 150,000 to 160,000 clones, around 79% seen once. Sequencing was carried out using PBMCs. These receptors were obtained from a man aged 30-40 years in good health and CMV-seropositive.

The chain employs TRBV10-2 and TRBJ2-5; no definite D call. This CDR3 contains 12 residues. Looked up from germline, CDR1 is WSHSY and CDR2 is SAAADI. The ends were cut back, 4 bases at V and 1 base at J, with 4 bases in the middle. The DNA for the CDR3 is TGCGCCAGCAGTGGCAGCCAAGAGACCCAGTACTTC. Protein product: CASSGSQETQYF.

The chain links TRBV11-3 to TRBJ1-1; TRBD1 is a possible D gene (5 bases). Germline-derived CDR1 and CDR2 are SGHNT and YENEEA. The CDR3 spans 14 residues. The germline V and J ends were trimmed by 5 bases and 1 base, with 11 bases remaining between them. The CDR3 loop is CASSPGGKNTEAFF. The CDR3, as DNA: TGTGCCAGCAGCCCTGGGGGGAAGAACACTGAAGCTTTCTTT. Based on the CDR3 plus reference TRBV11-3 and TRBJ1-1, the full variable domain is EAGVVQSPRYKIIEKKQPVAFWCNPISGHNTLYWYLQNLGQGPELLIRYENEEAVDDSQLPKDRFSAERLKGVDSTLKIQPAELGDSAVYLCASSPGGKNTEAFFGQGTRLTVV.

The genes are TRBV2 and TRBJ2-2, with 13 bases fitting TRBD2. The trim removed 8 bases at V and 4 bases at J, leaving 13 bases unmatched. CDR1 is SNHLY and CDR2 is FYNNEI in the germline V gene. This CDR3 is 18 amino acids long. The CDR3 reads CASLITSGRAGGTGELFF. In DNA, the CDR3 is TGTGCCAGCCTCATTACTAGCGGGAGGGCCGGAGGCACCGGGGAGCTGTTTTTT.

The V and J genes are TRBV5-1 and TRBJ2-7; unclear D gene. V dropped 2 bases and J dropped 1 base, with 13 bases sitting between them. The germline V gene has CDR1 SGHRS and CDR2 YFSETQ. The CDR3 is 15 residues long. CDR3 loop: CASSFRPLESYEQYF. DNA of the CDR3: TGCGCCAGCAGCTTTCGTCCCCTAGAATCCTACGAGCAGTACTTC.

The chain uses TRBV6-4 and TRBJ2-2; perhaps TRBD2 as D (6 bases). CDR1 is MRHNA, CDR2 SNTAGT, per germline. V dropped 3 bases and J dropped 7 bases, with 12 bases sitting between them. The CDR3 has 14 amino acids. CDR3 in amino acids: CASSDRDSGGELFF. CDR3 in DNA: TGTGCCAGCAGTGATCGGGACTCGGGCGGGGAGCTGTTTTTT.

The chain combines TRBV7-6 with TRBJ2-5, with TRBD2 as a possible D gene (7 bases). Between the trimmed V and J ends, which lost 1 base and 5 bases, there was a span of 11 bases. The CDR3 covers 14 residues. CDR1 is SGHVS and CDR2 is FNYEAQ in the germline V gene. CDR3: CASSLDGGQETQYF. In DNA form, the CDR3 reads TGTGCCAGCAGCTTAGACGGGGGGCAGGAGACCCAGTACTTC.

A single count supports this clone. The rearrangement links TRBV7-9 to TRBJ2-7; possible D gene TRBD2, 6 bases. The CDR3 contains 16 residues. From germline, CDR1 is SEHNR and CDR2 FQNEAQ (reference sequence). V lost 5 bases and J 0 bases, leaving 17 bases between the germline ends. The CDR3 here is CASSEKEGFSSYEQYF. CDR3 sequence (DNA): TGTGCCAGCAGCGAAAAGGAGGGGTTCAGCTCCTACGAGCAGTACTTC.

The chain couples TRBV7-3 to TRBJ2-1; 8 bases fit TRBD1. Per germline, CDR1 SGHTA and CDR2 FQGTGA. The V and J ends lost 5 bases and 2 bases, in that order; junction bases with no gene match: 5. CDR3 size: 15 residues. The CDR3 spells CASSPDRGAYNEQFF. As DNA, the CDR3 is TGTGCCAGCAGCCCAGACAGGGGTGCCTACAATGAGCAGTTCTTC.

The chain has TRBV7-9 and TRBJ1-2, with D tentatively TRBD1 (5 bases). The V end lost 5 bases, the J end lost 4 bases, and 17 bases lay between the germline ends. Germline lookup yields CDR1 SEHNR and CDR2 FQNEAQ (reference sequence). There are 15 residues in the CDR3. CDR3 coding DNA: TGTGCCAGCAGCACAGGAACAGGTTACTCCTATGGCTACACCTTC. Translated: CASSTGTGYSYGYTF.

J is TRBJ1-5 and V is TRBV19; 8 bases fit TRBD1. Trimming took 5 bases from V and 3 from J; bases not matched to a gene: 6. Germline loops: CDR1 LNHDA, CDR2 SQIVND (reference sequence). The CDR3 has 15 residues. The CDR3 DNA follows: TGTGCCAGTAGTTCGAGGACAGGGATCAATCAGCCCCAGCATTTT. As protein: CASSSRTGINQPQHF. The variable domain in full, with the rest retrieved from reference TRBV19 and TRBJ1-5, is DGGITQSPKYLFRKEGQNVTLSCEQNLNHDAMYWYRQDPGQGLRLIYYSQIVNDFQKGDIAEGYSVSREKKESFPLTVTSAQKNPTAFYLCASSSRTGINQPQHFGDGTRLSIL.

This clone appeared a single time. V and J are TRBV27 and TRBJ2-6; 7 nucleotides align to TRBD1. After removal of 5 bases from V and 3 bases from J, the junction contained 7 bases not matched to a gene. Germline V gene lookup returns CDR1 MNHEY and CDR2 SMNVEV (reference sequence). This CDR3 has 16 amino acids. The CDR3 DNA sequence: TGTGCCAGCAGTCCCAAGGACAGGCGTGGGGCCAACGTCCTGACTTTC. This gives the protein CASSPKDRRGANVLTF.

The J gene is TRBJ2-7, the V gene TRBV9, with D tentatively TRBD2 (5 bases). Germline V gene lookup returns CDR1 SGDLS and CDR2 YYNGEE. This CDR3 is 14 amino acids long. V was shortened by 0 bases and J by 3 bases, with 10 bases between the two germline ends. The CDR3 nucleotides read TGTGCCAGCAGCGTAGGTGAGGGAAACTACGAGCAGTACTTC. Amino acids: CASSVGEGNYEQYF.

This rearrangement joins TRBV11-3 to TRBJ2-1; 8 positions match TRBD2. The CDR3 covers 16 residues. V shed 1 base, J shed 7 bases, and the junction held 9 bases outside the gene matches. Per germline, CDR1 SGHNT and CDR2 YENEEA. CDR3 bases: TGTGCCAGCAGCTTAGGAAGCGGGAGTTTTGCGAATGAGCAGTTCTTC. This sequence encodes CASSLGSGSFANEQFF.

The chain links TRBV2 to TRBJ1-2, with 7 bases fitting TRBD1. The germline CDR1 and CDR2 sequences are SNHLY and FYNNEI. The CDR3 consists of 15 residues. Trimming removed 7 bases from V and 0 bases from J; junction bases left unmatched: 8. The CDR3 is CASMPGTATNYGYTF. CDR3 DNA: TGTGCCAGCATGCCCGGGACAGCAACTAACTATGGCTACACCTTC. Combining the CDR3 with reference TRBV2 and TRBJ1-2 gives the whole variable domain EPEVTQTPSHQVTQMGQEVILRCVPISNHLYFYWYRQILGQKVEFLVSFYNNEISEKSEIFDDQFSVERPDGSNFTLKIRSTKLEDSAMYFCASMPGTATNYGYTFGSGTRLTVV.

The chain is built from TRBV5-4 and TRBJ2-1; 7 bases align to TRBD1. The length of the CDR3 is 14 residues. Trimming cost V 0 bases and J 9 bases; bases outside gene matches: 6. Germline V CDR1 and CDR2: SGHNT, YYREEE (reference sequence). DNA of the CDR3: TGTGCCAGCAGCTTGGCACAGGGGAAGGGTGAGCAGTTCTTC. Translation: CASSLAQGKGEQFF.

The chain joins TRBV2 to TRBJ1-1, with D possibly TRBD1 on 6 matching bases. Germline CDR1 and CDR2: SNHLY and FYNNEI. The CDR3 consists of 14 residues. V lost 6 bases and J 4 bases, leaving 15 bases between the germline ends. Here the CDR3 DNA reads TGTGCCAGCAGCCCTGAGGGCAGGGGCACTGAAGCTTTCTTT. Translating gives CASSPEGRGTEAFF.

The chain is built from TRBV4-1 and TRBJ2-2; D gene unclear. The germline CDR1 and CDR2 sequences are MGHRA and YSYEKL. The CDR3 has 14 residues. Trimming left V 0 bases short and J 1 base short, with 3 bases between. CDR3 amino acids: CASSQEQNTGELFF. The CDR3 nucleotides read TGCGCCAGCAGCCAAGAACAGAACACCGGGGAGCTGTTTTTT.

The rearrangement links TRBV5-6 to TRBJ1-1; the D is unclear. V was trimmed by 4 bases and J by 4 bases, leaving 5 bases between them. The germline gives CDR1 SGHDT, CDR2 YYEEEE. This CDR3 comprises 11 residues. CDR3 DNA: TGTGCCAGCAGCGTCAGCACTGAAGCTTTCTTT. Amino acids: CASSVSTEAFF.

V gene TRBV2 combines with J gene TRBJ2-6; TRBD2 matches at 8 bases. Losses at the gene ends were 5 bases for V and 2 bases for J; bases not matched to a gene: 8. This CDR3 spans 17 amino acids. CDR1 SNHLY and CDR2 FYNNEI come from the germline V gene. CDR3: CASSPGLGIPGANVLTF. The CDR3 DNA is TGTGCCAGCAGTCCGGGACTAGGTATTCCTGGGGCCAACGTCCTGACTTTC.